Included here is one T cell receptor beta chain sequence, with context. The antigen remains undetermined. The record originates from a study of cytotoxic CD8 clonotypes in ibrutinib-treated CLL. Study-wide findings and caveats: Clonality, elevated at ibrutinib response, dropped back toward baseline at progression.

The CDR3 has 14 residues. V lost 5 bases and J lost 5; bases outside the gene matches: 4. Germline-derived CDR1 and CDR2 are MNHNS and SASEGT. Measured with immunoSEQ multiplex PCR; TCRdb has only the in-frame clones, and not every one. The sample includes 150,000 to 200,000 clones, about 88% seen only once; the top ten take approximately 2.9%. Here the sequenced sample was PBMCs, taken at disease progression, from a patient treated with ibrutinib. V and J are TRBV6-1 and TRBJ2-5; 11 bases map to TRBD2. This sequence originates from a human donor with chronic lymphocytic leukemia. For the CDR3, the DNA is TGTGCCAGCAGTCCTGGACTAGCGGGTGAGACCCAGTACTTC. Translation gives CASSPGLAGETQYF.